The clone carrying this T cell receptor beta chain was recorded many times. A read error may produce the germline difference seen at one junction end. The germline V gene has CDR1 LGHDT and CDR2 YNNKEL (reference sequence). The CDR3 runs to 11 residues. These data come from a study of regulatory T cells in long-lasting Graves disease. Study context: Graves' patients diagnosed newly had used antithyroid drugs under 3 months.

Researchers made TCR beta libraries by using iRepertoire HTBI primers and running Arm-PCR on CDR3 regions. One entry per CDR3 protein results from TCRdb running MiXCR on the multiplex PCR reads. The data show approximately 470,000 distinct CDR3 sequences, with around 16% seen just once and 12% held by the top ten. Regarding time point: newly diagnosed GD, antithyroid drugs for less than 3 months. The TCR library was made from RNA that had been extracted from PBMCs in TRIzol. The data were also submitted as part of a second study, on T cells in Graves' hyperthyroidism and ophthalmopathy. That work adds: First-round RT-PCR with HTBI primers amplified the TCR CDR3 region.

The sequenced sample was peripheral blood mononuclear cells (PBMCs), obtained at new diagnosis, from a patient treated with antithyroid drugs. The chain couples TRBV3-1 to TRBJ1-2; D unresolved. This TCR derives from a man aged 40-50 years with Graves disease. The CDR3 loop reads CAGSQDLGYTF. The CDR3 coding sequence is TGTGCCGGCAGCCAAGATTTGGGCTACACCTTC.